This T cell receptor beta chain originates from a study of cytomegalovirus exposure and HLA in healthy donors. General study findings and limits: Later on, an analysis showed TCR association rates differing by HLA locus, with DRB1 the most and HLA-C the fewest.

The germline V gene has CDR1 LNHDA and CDR2 SQIVND (reference sequence). This CDR3 is built from 15 residues. V shed 5 bases, J shed 2 bases, and the junction held 5 bases outside the gene matches. The study ran its PCR with 60 Vbeta and 13 Jbeta primers. As handled by the study authors: A later analysis tallied roughly 77 million unique TCR beta chains, 8.5 million to 11 million of them shared. The method was immunoSEQ multiplex PCR; TCRdb's version includes in-frame clones alone and lacks a portion of them. That table is the source of V, J and clone size, and D and trimming were worked out from the DNA. This sample's table has approximately 180,000 clones. Comment on this clone: What it recognizes is unknown.

Samples came from healthy bone marrow donors. The chain recombines TRBV19 with TRBJ1-4; 7 nucleotides align to TRBD1. The sample taken for sequencing was PBMCs. This clonotype originated in a young man in good health and CMV-seronegative. This CDR3 is CASSEIGGTNEKLFF. DNA for the CDR3: TGTGCCAGTAGTGAAATAGGGGGCACTAATGAAAAACTGTTTTTT.